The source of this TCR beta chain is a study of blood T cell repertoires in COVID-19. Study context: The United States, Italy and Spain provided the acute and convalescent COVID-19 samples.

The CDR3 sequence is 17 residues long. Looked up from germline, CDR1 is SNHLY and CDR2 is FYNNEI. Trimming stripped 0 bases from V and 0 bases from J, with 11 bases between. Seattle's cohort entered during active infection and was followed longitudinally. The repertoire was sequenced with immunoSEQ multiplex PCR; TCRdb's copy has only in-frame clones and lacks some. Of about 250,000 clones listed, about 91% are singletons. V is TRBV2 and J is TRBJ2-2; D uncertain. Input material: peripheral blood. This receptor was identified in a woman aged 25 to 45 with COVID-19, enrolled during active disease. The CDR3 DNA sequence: TGTGCCAGCAGTGAAGCCTACTCAAGCGCGAACACCGGGGAGCTGTTTTTT. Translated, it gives CASSEAYSSANTGELFF.